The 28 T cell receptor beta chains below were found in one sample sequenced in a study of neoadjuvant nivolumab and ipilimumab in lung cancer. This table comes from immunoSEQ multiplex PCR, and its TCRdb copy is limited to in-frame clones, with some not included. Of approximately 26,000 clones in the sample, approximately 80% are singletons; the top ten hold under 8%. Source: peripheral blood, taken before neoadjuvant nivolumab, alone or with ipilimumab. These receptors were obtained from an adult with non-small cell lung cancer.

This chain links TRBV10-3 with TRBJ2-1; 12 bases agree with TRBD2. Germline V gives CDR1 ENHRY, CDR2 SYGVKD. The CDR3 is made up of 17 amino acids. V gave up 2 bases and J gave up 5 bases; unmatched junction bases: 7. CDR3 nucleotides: TGTGCCATCAGTGAGCGACCCGGACTAGCGGGGAACAATGAGCAGTTCTTC. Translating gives CAISERPGLAGNNEQFF.

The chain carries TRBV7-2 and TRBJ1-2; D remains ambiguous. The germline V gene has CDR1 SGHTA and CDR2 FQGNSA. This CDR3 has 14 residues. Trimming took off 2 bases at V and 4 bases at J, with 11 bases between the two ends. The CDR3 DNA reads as TGTGCCAGCAGCTTAACGGGCGAGTCCTATGGCTACACCTTC. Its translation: CASSLTGESYGYTF.

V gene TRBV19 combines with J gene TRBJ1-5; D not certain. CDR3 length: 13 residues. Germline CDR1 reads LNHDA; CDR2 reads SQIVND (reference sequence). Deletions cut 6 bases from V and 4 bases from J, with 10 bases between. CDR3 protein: CASSVITNQPQHF. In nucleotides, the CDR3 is TGTGCCAGTAGCGTGATTACGAATCAGCCCCAGCATTTT. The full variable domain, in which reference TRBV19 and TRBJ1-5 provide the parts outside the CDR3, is DGGITQSPKYLFRKEGQNVTLSCEQNLNHDAMYWYRQDPGQGLRLIYYSQIVNDFQKGDIAEGYSVSREKKESFPLTVTSAQKNPTAFYLCASSVITNQPQHFGDGTRLSIL.

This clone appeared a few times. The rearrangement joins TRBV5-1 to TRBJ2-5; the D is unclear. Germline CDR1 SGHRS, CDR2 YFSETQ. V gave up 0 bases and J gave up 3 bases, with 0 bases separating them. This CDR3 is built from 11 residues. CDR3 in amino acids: CASSLEETQYF. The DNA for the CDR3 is TGCGCCAGCAGCTTGGAAGAGACCCAGTACTTC. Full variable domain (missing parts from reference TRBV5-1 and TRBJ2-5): KAGVTQTPRYLIKTRGQQVTLSCSPISGHRSVSWYQQTPGQGLQFLFEYFSETQRNKGNFPGRFSGRQFSNSRSEMNVSTLELGDSALYLCASSLEETQYFGPGTRLLVL.

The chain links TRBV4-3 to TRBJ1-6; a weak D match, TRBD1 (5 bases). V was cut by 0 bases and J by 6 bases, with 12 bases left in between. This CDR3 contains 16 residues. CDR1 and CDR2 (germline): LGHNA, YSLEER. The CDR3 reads CASSQDHGGRNSPLHF. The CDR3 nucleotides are TGCGCCAGCAGCCAAGATCACGGGGGTCGTAATTCACCCCTCCACTTT.

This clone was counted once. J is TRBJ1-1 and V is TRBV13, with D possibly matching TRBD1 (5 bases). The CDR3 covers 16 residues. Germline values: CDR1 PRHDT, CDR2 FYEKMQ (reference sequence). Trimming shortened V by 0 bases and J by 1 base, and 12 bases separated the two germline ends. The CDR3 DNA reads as TGTGCCAGCAGCTTAGGGGGGGGGAGAGGGAACACTGAAGCTTTCTTT. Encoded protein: CASSLGGGRGNTEAFF.

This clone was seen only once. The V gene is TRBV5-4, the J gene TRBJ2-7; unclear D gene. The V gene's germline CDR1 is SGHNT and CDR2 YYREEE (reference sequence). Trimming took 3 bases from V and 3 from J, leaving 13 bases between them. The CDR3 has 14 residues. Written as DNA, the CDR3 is TGTGCCAGCAGCTCGGACGGCGGAAGCTACGAGCAGTACTTC. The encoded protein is CASSSDGGSYEQYF.

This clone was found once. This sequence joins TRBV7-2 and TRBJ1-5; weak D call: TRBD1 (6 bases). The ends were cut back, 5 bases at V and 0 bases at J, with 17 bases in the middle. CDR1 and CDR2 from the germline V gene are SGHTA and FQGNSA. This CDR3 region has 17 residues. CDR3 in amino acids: CASSPGYREYSNQPQHF. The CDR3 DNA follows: TGTGCCAGCAGCCCTGGGTACAGGGAATATAGCAATCAGCCCCAGCATTTT.

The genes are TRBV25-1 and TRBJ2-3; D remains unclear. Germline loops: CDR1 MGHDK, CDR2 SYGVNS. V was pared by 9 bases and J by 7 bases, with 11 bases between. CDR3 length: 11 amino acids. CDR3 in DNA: TGTGCCAGTTTAGACCTCTATACGCAGTATTTT. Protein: CASLDLYTQYF.

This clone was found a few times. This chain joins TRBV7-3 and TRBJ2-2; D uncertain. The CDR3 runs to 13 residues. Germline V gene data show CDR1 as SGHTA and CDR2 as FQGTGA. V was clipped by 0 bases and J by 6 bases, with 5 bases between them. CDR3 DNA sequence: TGTGCCAGCAGCTTAACGGTTGCCGGGGAGCTGTTTTTT. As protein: CASSLTVAGELFF.

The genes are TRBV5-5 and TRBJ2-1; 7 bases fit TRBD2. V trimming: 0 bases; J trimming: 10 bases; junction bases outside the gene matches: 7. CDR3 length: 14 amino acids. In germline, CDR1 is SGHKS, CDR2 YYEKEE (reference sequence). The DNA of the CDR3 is TGTGCCAGCAGCTTGGGTGTTCCGGGGGGAGAGCAGTTCTTC. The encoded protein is CASSLGVPGGEQFF.

CDR3: CASSLWHSETQYF. CDR3 DNA: TGTGCCAGTAGTTTATGGCACTCAGAGACCCAGTACTTC. The V and J genes are TRBV19 and TRBJ2-5; no clear D gene. The CDR3 length is 13 residues. The germline CDR1 and CDR2 sequences are LNHDA and SQIVND (reference sequence). Trimming removed 5 bases from V and 4 bases from J, with 11 bases in between.

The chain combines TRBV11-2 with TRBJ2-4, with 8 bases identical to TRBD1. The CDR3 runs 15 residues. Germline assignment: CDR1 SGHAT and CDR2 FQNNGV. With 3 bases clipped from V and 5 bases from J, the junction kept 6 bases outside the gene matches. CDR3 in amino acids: CASSFHRGAQNIQYF. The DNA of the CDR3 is TGTGCCAGCAGCTTCCACAGGGGGGCTCAAAACATTCAGTACTTC.

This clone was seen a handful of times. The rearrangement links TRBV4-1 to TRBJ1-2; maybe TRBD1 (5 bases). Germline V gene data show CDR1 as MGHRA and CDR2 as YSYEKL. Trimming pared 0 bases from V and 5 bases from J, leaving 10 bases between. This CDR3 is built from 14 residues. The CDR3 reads CASSQDNRPYGYTF. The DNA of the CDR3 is TGCGCCAGCAGCCAAGATAACAGGCCTTATGGCTACACCTTC.

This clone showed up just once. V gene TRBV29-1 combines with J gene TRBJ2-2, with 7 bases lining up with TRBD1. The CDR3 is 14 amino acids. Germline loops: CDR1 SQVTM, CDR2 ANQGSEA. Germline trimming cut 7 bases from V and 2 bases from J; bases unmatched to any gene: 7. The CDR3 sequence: CSACDRDNTGELFF. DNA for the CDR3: TGCAGCGCCTGTGACAGGGACAACACCGGGGAGCTGTTTTTT.

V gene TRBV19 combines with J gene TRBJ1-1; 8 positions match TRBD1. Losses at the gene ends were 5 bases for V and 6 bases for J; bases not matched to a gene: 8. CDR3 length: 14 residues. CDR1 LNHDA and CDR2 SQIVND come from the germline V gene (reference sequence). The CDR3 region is CASSFGQGPAEAFF. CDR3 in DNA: TGTGCCAGTAGTTTCGGACAGGGCCCAGCTGAAGCTTTCTTT.

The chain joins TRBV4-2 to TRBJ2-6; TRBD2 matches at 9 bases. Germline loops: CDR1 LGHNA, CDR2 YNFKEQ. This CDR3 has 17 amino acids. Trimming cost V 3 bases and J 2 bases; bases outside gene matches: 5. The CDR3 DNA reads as TGTGCCAGCAGCCAGGTAGCGGGGGTGACTGGGGCCAACGTCCTGACTTTC. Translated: CASSQVAGVTGANVLTF.

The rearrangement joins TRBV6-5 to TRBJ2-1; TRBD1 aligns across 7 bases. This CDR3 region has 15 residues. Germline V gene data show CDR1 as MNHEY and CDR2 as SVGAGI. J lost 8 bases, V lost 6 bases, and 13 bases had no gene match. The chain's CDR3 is CASRPRQGKRHEQFF. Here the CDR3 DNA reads TGTGCCAGCAGGCCACGACAGGGAAAGAGACATGAGCAGTTCTTC.

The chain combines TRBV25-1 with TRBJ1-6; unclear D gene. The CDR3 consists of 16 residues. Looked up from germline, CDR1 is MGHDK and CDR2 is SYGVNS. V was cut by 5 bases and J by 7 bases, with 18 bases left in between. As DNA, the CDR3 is TGTGCCAGCAGTTCCCCCCGGGCCACGGGGAATTCACCCCTCCACTTT. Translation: CASSSPRATGNSPLHF.

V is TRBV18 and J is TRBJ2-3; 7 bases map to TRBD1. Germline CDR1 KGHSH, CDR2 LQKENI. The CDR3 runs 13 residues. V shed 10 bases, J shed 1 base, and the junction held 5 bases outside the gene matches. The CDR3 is CATRDSGTDTQYF. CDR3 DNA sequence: TGTGCCACCAGGGACAGTGGCACAGATACGCAGTATTTT.

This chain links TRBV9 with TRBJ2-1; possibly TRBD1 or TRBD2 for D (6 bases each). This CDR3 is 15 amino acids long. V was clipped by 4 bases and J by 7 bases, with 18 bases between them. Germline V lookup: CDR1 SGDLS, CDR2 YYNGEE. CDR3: CASSLSGALANEQFF. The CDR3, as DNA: TGTGCCAGCAGCCTCTCGGGGGCCCTAGCGAATGAGCAGTTCTTC.

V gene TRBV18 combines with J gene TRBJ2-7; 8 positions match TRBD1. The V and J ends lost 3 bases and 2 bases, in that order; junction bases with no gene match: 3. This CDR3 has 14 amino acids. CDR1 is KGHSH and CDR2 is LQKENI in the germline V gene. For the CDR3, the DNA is TGTGCCAGCTCACCTGTGACAGGGGCCTACGAGCAGTACTTC. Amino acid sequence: CASSPVTGAYEQYF.

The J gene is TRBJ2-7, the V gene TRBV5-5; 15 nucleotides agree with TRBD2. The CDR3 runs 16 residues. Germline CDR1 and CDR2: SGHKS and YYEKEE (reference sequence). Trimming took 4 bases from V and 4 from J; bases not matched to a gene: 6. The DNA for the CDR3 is TGTGCCAGCAGCGTAGGGACTAGCGGGGGGCCGTACGAGCAGTACTTC. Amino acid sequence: CASSVGTSGGPYEQYF.

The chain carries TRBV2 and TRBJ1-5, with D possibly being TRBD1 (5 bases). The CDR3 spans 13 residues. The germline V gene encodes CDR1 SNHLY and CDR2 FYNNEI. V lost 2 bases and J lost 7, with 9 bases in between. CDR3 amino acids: CASSETREQPQHF. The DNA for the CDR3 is TGTGCCAGCAGTGAAACCAGGGAGCAGCCCCAGCATTTT.

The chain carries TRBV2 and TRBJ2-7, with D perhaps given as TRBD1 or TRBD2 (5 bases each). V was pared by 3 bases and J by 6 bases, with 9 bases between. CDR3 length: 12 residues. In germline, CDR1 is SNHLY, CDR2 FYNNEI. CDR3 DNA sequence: TGTGCCAGCAGTGAGCAGAGGGGCGAGCAGTACTTC. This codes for CASSEQRGEQYF.

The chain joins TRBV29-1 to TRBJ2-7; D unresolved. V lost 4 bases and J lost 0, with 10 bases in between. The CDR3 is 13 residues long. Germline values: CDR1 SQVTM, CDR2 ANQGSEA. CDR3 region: CSVGKGSSYEQYF. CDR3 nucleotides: TGCAGCGTTGGAAAGGGTAGCTCCTACGAGCAGTACTTC.

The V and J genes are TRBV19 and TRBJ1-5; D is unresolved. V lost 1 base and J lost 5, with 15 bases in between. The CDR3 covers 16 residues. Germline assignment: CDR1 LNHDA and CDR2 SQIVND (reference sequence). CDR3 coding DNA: TGTGCCAGTAGTATAGCGGAGGACGGATTTTATCAGCCCCAGCATTTT. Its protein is CASSIAEDGFYQPQHF.

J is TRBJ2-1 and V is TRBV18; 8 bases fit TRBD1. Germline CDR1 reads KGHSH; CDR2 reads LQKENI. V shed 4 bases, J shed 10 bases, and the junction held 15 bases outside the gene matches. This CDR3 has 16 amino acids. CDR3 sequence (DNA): TGTGCCAGCTCACGGGGACAGGACCTACATCTAATCGAGCAGTTCTTC. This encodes CASSRGQDLHLIEQFF.